A selection of T cell receptor beta chains follows, all from one sample in a study of blood T cells in healthy people across ages. MiXCR, run by TCRdb on the 5' RACE reads, gives a single entry per CDR3 protein. Among hundreds of thousands of distinct CDR3 sequences listed, 58% were seen once. What was sequenced was blood. The receptors were gathered from a man aged 60-69 years in good health. Each CDR3 is given with its conserved first and last residue. A D gene is named only where the DNA matches it firmly. The listing skips clone size in some rows; elsewhere it reads once, few, many or a size class.

clone_size j_call d_call cdr3_length v_call cdr3_aa cdr3_nt
. TRBJ2-1 . 14 TRBV6-6 CASSSGPVWNEQFF TGTGCCAGCAGCTCGGGACCGGTTTGGAATGAGCAGTTCTTC
once TRBJ2-1 TRBD1 16 TRBV29-1 CSVEDRGGTGYNEQFF TGCAGCGTTGAAGATCGAGGGGGCACGGGATACAATGAGCAGTTCTTC
. TRBJ2-5 . 11 TRBV27 CASKGGETQYF TGTGCCAGCAAGGGGGGAGAGACCCAGTACTTC
. TRBJ1-2 . 14 TRBV21-1 CASREEGAREGYTF TGTGCCAGCAGGGAGGAGGGGGCGCGGGAGGGCTACACCTTC
. TRBJ2-7 . 15 TRBV3-1 CASSLILGGLGEQYF TGTGCCAGCAGCCTGATACTAGGGGGGCTTGGCGAGCAGTACTTC
few TRBJ2-5 . 14 TRBV20-1 CSARESGRRETQYF TGCAGTGCTAGAGAGTCGGGACGAAGAGAGACCCAGTACTTC
few TRBJ2-7 . 13 TRBV10-1 CASSEGFSYEQYF TGCGCCAGCAGTGAGGGCTTCTCCTACGAGCAGTACTTC
few TRBJ2-3 . 12 TRBV2 CASEAGVDTQYF TGTGCCAGTGAAGCAGGGGTAGATACGCAGTATTTT
. TRBJ1-1 . 14 TRBV7-2 CASSPSGLSTEAFF TGTGCCAGCAGCCCTTCAGGGTTAAGCACTGAAGCTTTCTTT
. TRBJ2-3 . 15 TRBV6-1 CASSEGARSTDTQYF TGTGCCAGCAGTGAAGGGGCGCGGAGCACAGATACGCAGTATTTT
. TRBJ1-5 . 16 TRBV5-1 CASSPSGRGGDQPQHF TGCGCCAGCAGCCCCTCGGGCAGGGGAGGGGATCAGCCCCAGCATTTT
. TRBJ2-1 . 15 TRBV4-1 CASSQGLAAYNEQFF TGCGCCAGCAGCCAAGGATTAGCCGCCTACAATGAGCAGTTCTTC
. TRBJ2-1 . 15 TRBV6-5 CASSQGQGRYKEQFF TGTGCCAGCAGTCAAGGACAAGGCCGCTACAAGGAGCAGTTCTTC
. TRBJ2-5 TRBD1 15 TRBV11-2 CASSGQRQGRNEQYF TGTGCCAGCAGCGGACAAAGACAGGGAAGGAATGAGCAGTACTTC
. TRBJ1-1 TRBD1 13 TRBV2 CASSADRDTEAFF TGTGCCAGCAGCGCGGACAGGGACACTGAAGCTTTCTTT
. TRBJ2-7 TRBD1 14 TRBV12-3/TRBV12-4 CASSPIRGLYEQYF TGTGCCAGCAGCCCGATCAGGGGGCTGTACGAGCAGTACTTC
few TRBJ2-4 TRBD1 13 TRBV25-1 CASRGQGDDIQYF TGTGCCAGCCGTGGACAGGGCGACGACATTCAGTACTTC
many TRBJ2-1 TRBD1 15 TRBV2 CASSVRDREPGEQFF TGTGCCAGCAGCGTCCGGGACAGGGAACCCGGTGAGCAGTTCTTC
. TRBJ2-3 . 14 TRBV12-3/TRBV12-4 CASSFGGRGDTEYF TGTGCCAGCAGTTTTGGGGGGAGAGGAGATACGGAATATTTT
. TRBJ2-5 TRBD2 16 TRBV3-1 CASSQDSGGSGETQYF TGTGCCAGCAGCCAAGATAGCGGGGGGAGCGGAGAGACCCAGTACTTC
once TRBJ2-5 . 15 TRBV27 CASSQSRVFGETQYF TGTGCCAGCAGCCAAAGCAGGGTATTCGGAGAGACCCAGTACTTC
once TRBJ1-1 . 13 TRBV12-3/TRBV12-4 CASSVGTLSEAFF TGTGCCAGCAGTGTAGGGACATTGAGTGAAGCTTTCTTT
. TRBJ2-5 . 18 TRBV7-9 CASSLFVGAGGFQETQYF TGTGCCAGCAGCTTATTTGTCGGGGCTGGGGGTTTCCAAGAGACCCAGTACTTC
. TRBJ2-2 . 15 TRBV4-1 CASSQEAAEPGELFF TGCGCCAGCAGCCAAGAGGCGGCAGAACCCGGGGAGCTGTTTTTT
. TRBJ2-6 . 17 TRBV5-1 CASSDRWGSTGANVLPF TGCGCCAGCAGCGACCGATGGGGTAGCACTGGGGCCAACGTCCTGCCTTTC
. TRBJ2-2 . 12 TRBV29-1 CSVGGASGELFF TGCAGCGTTGGAGGCGCGTCCGGGGAGCTGTTTTTT